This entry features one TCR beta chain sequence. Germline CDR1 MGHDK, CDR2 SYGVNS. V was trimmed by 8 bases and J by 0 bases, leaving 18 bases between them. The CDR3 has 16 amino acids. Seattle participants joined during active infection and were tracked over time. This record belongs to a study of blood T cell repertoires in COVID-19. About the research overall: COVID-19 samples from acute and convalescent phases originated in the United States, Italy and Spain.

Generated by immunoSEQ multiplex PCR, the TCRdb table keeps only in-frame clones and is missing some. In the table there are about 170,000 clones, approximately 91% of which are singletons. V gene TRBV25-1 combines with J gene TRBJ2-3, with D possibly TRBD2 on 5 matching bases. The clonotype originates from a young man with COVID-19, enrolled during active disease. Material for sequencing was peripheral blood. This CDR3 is CASPSRGDLSTDTQYF. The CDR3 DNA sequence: TGTGCCAGCCCCTCACGGGGAGACCTCAGCACAGATACGCAGTATTTT.